This TCR beta chain derives from a study of blood T cell repertoires in COVID-19 (TCRdb year 2020). About the full investigation: Collaborator samples came from the United States, Italy and Spain and covered acute and convalescent phases of COVID-19. The prospective study material was composed of cDNA or gDNA derived from T cells, B-cell-depleted T cells, or PBMCs. Subjects who had been exposed to COVID-19, were actively infected with it, or had recovered from it provided the deeply sampled blood TCRbeta repertoires that made up the dataset. The repertoires were made available in a free public database intended to serve as a resource for research on the immune response to SARS-CoV-2. The samples were drawn from two sources: the first 160 participants of the ongoing ImmuneRACE study, and fewer than 1,500 subjects contributed by 6 global collaborators. A de-identified subject ID, COVID-19 status, age in years and sex were almost always included in the sample metadata. Where available, HLA class I and class II types were obtained from metadata supplied by the sample provider rather than from assay-based typing.

For this chain, trimming is 3 bases at the V end and 12 bases at the J end, and the number of junction bases without a gene match is 1. Per the germline V gene, SGHAT is the CDR1 and FQNNGV is the CDR2. Inclusive of the bounding cysteine and phenylalanine, the CDR3 is 11 residues long. Only the CDR3 portion is preserved as DNA: 33 bases, with reading frame beginning at the first base. TCRbeta CDR3 regions were amplified from genomic DNA using the immunoSEQ Assay, a bias-controlled multiplex PCR. The original pipeline was this. The number of nucleated cells in each sample was estimated by amplification of reference gene primers within the assay. To quantify the absolute abundance of each unique TCRbeta CDR3 rearrangement, sequence reads were collapsed and filtered. For each sample, productive Simpson clonality was calculated as the square root of Simpson's diversity index over productive rearrangements. Here the immuneACCESS table is served through TCRdb, limited to in-frame sequences with V and J called. Missing clones are a known gap in these copies; in checked studies unresolved V genes cover under half, and the rest lacks a known reason. V and J calls and clone size come straight from that table; D and trimming were deduced from the DNA. The sample table contains around 140,000 clones; only one count was recorded for around 89% of them. Jointly, the top ten make up roughly 18% of the sample.

Each collaborating institution followed its own protocols to collect whole blood in K2EDTA tubes. For TCRbeta analysis, collaborators shipped samples as frozen whole blood, isolated PBMCs, or DNA extracted from either of those sample types. Worth noting for this clone: Its antigen specificity is not known. One base away there is no much larger clone; base qualities are not given.

Beyond this particular receptor, the publication reports: The amount of clinical and demographic metadata varied by source and participant and was provided uncurated.

The receptor chain draws on TRBV11-2 and TRBJ2-1; TRBD2 lines up with 8 middle nucleotides. The sequenced sample was peripheral blood. The sequence was obtained from a man aged 50-59 years with active or convalescent COVID-19. Here is the DNA: TGTGCCAGCAGCTTGGGACTAGTGCAGTTCTTC. Its protein product is CASSLGLVQFF.